The next 24 T cell receptor beta chains were all read from a single sample in a study of OX40 agonist ivuxolimab in advanced cancers. The protocol was immunoSEQ multiplex PCR, while the TCRdb copy is restricted to in-frame clones and leaves out a portion. The sample gives about 81,000 clones, approximately 90% of which show up once; approximately 0.47% is in the top ten. Material: CD4+ or CD8+ T cells sorted from blood, obtained in a trial of the OX40 agonist ivuxolimab. These receptors were obtained from an adult with an advanced solid tumor such as melanoma, head and neck, liver or kidney cancer.

The V call is TRBV28, the J call TRBJ1-5; D is unclear. Germline V gives CDR1 MDHEN, CDR2 SYDVKM. The CDR3 covers 16 residues. V lost 3 bases and J lost 0, with 12 bases in between. The CDR3 region has the DNA TGTGCCAGCAGTTTCCCCGGAGACTATAGCAATCAGCCCCAGCATTTT. This encodes CASSFPGDYSNQPQHF.

CDR3 coding DNA: TGTGCCAGCAGCTACTCACAGGGCCCTGCCTACGAGCAGTACTTC. Translating it yields CASSYSQGPAYEQYF. V is TRBV5-5 and J is TRBJ2-7, with a tentative D call TRBD1 (6 bases). Germline V gives CDR1 SGHKS, CDR2 YYEKEE (reference sequence). This CDR3 is built from 15 residues. V was clipped by 3 bases and J by 2 bases, with 15 bases between them.

This clone was picked up a small number of times. The V gene is TRBV5-4, the J gene TRBJ1-1, with D possibly TRBD1 on 5 matching bases. Germline lookup yields CDR1 SGHNT and CDR2 YYREEE (reference sequence). This CDR3 is 15 amino acids long. Trimming removed 4 bases from V and 4 bases from J, with 17 bases in between. The CDR3 here is CASSPGEGRVTEAFF. As DNA, the CDR3 is TGTGCCAGCAGCCCCGGGGAGGGGAGAGTCACTGAAGCTTTCTTT.

The rearrangement uses TRBV9 and TRBJ1-1; 8 nucleotides match TRBD1. J was trimmed by 4 bases and V by 3 bases; bases with no gene match: 2. In germline, CDR1 is SGDLS, CDR2 YYNGEE. CDR3 length: 13 amino acids. The CDR3 nucleotides read TGTGCCAGCAGCGGCGACAGGGGCACTGAAGCTTTCTTT. It is translated as CASSGDRGTEAFF.

The rearrangement links TRBV6-1 to TRBJ1-2; 9 bases match TRBD1. This CDR3 is built from 14 residues. Germline V lookup: CDR1 MNHNS, CDR2 SASEGT. J was trimmed by 4 bases and V by 5 bases; bases with no gene match: 5. CDR3 DNA: TGTGCCAGCAGTCTCCAGACAGGGGGCTATGGCTACACCTTC. Its protein is CASSLQTGGYGYTF.

The rearrangement links TRBV15 to TRBJ1-2; D is possibly TRBD1 (6 bases). V lost 1 base to trimming and J lost 3 bases, with 15 bases between them. The CDR3 extends over 16 amino acids. The germline V gene has CDR1 LNHNV and CDR2 YYDKDF (reference sequence). The CDR3 here is CATSRVSGALHYGYTF. Written as DNA, the CDR3 is TGTGCCACCAGCAGAGTCTCAGGGGCGCTTCACTATGGCTACACCTTC.

V gene TRBV5-1 combines with J gene TRBJ1-1; perhaps TRBD1 as D (6 bases). V was shortened by 3 bases and J by 9 bases, with 15 bases between the two germline ends. Germline CDR1 is SGHRS and CDR2 is YFSETQ. This CDR3 is built from 13 residues. CDR3 region: CASSSSGTQKAFF. The CDR3 region has the DNA TGCGCCAGCAGCTCCTCCGGGACACAAAAAGCTTTCTTT.

The V call is TRBV10-1, the J call TRBJ2-1; the D gene is possibly TRBD2 (7 bases). Germline V CDR1 and CDR2: WNHNN, SYGVQD (reference sequence). The CDR3 is made up of 15 amino acids. V dropped 2 bases and J dropped 6 bases, with 14 bases sitting between them. The CDR3 DNA reads TGCGCCAGCAGTGAGGGGGGGGGCGGTCTCAATGAGCAGTTCTTC. The encoded protein is CASSEGGGGLNEQFF.

The chain is built from TRBV5-1 and TRBJ1-5; D is perhaps TRBD1 (6 bases). This CDR3 has 15 amino acids. Germline V CDR1 and CDR2: SGHRS, YFSETQ. V was pared by 4 bases and J by 7 bases, with 18 bases between. The DNA for the CDR3 is TGCGCCAGCAGCCCCTCCTCGGGGGGCGGACAGCCCCAGCATTTT. This encodes CASSPSSGGGQPQHF.

The chain links TRBV19 to TRBJ1-5; D gene unclear. V gave up 7 bases and J gave up 0 bases, with 13 bases separating them. The germline V gene encodes CDR1 LNHDA and CDR2 SQIVND (reference sequence). The CDR3 extends over 15 amino acids. The CDR3 DNA is TGTGCCAGTAACGGAGCCTCTTATAGCAATCAGCCCCAGCATTTT. As protein: CASNGASYSNQPQHF.

V and J are TRBV10-2 and TRBJ1-2; D is uncertain. V lost 1 base and J lost 8, with 11 bases in between. Looked up from germline, CDR1 is WSHSY and CDR2 is SAAADI. This CDR3 has 13 amino acids. The CDR3 region is CASSEFGVGGYTF. In DNA, the CDR3 is TGCGCCAGCAGTGAGTTCGGGGTCGGAGGCTACACCTTC.

This clone has a single count. The V and J genes are TRBV7-2 and TRBJ1-2; 7 nucleotides align to TRBD1. This CDR3 is built from 14 residues. V was clipped by 4 bases and J by 6 bases; unmatched bases: 8. CDR1 and CDR2 (germline): SGHTA, FQGNSA. CDR3 coding DNA: TGTGCCAGCAGCTCCTTACAGGGGCGGGATGGCTACACCTTC. Its protein product is CASSSLQGRDGYTF.

The chain carries TRBV19 and TRBJ2-5; D is possibly TRBD1 (5 bases). This CDR3 has 14 amino acids. From germline, CDR1 is LNHDA and CDR2 SQIVND (reference sequence). The V end lost 5 bases, the J end lost 11 bases, and 21 bases lay between the germline ends. CDR3 protein: CASSPQTVLEEQYF. CDR3 sequence (DNA): TGTGCCAGTAGTCCGCAGACAGTCTTGGAAGAGCAGTACTTC.

The chain combines TRBV9 with TRBJ2-3; 11 nucleotides line up with TRBD1. This CDR3 spans 16 amino acids. V lost 2 bases, J lost 3 bases, and 5 bases stayed unmatched. Germline V gene lookup returns CDR1 SGDLS and CDR2 YYNGEE. CDR3 DNA: TGTGCCAGCAGCGTGAGGGGGACAGGGGGAACAGATACGCAGTATTTT. It translates to CASSVRGTGGTDTQYF.

The chain combines TRBV5-1 with TRBJ2-2; D uncertain. This CDR3 spans 16 amino acids. Germline assignment: CDR1 SGHRS and CDR2 YFSETQ. V shed 0 bases and J shed 0 bases, with 9 bases lying between them. The CDR3 sequence is CASSLEFPTNTGELFF. The CDR3 coding sequence is TGCGCCAGCAGCTTGGAGTTTCCTACGAACACCGGGGAGCTGTTTTTT.

This rearrangement joins TRBV7-3 to TRBJ2-1, with TRBD1 as a possible D gene (6 bases). This CDR3 spans 15 amino acids. The ends were cut back, 4 bases at V and 5 bases at J, with 15 bases in the middle. The germline V gene encodes CDR1 SGHTA and CDR2 FQGTGA. CDR3 sequence: CASSSPGARDNEQFF. CDR3 nucleotide sequence: TGTGCCAGCAGCTCTCCAGGGGCACGCGACAATGAGCAGTTCTTC. Supplemented by reference TRBV7-3 and TRBJ2-1, the full variable domain reads GAGVSQTPSNKVTEKGKYVELRCDPISGHTALYWYRQSLGQGPEFLIYFQGTGAADDSGLPNDRFFAVRPEGSVSTLKIQRTERGDSAVYLCASSSPGARDNEQFFGPGTRLTVL.

The chain joins TRBV28 to TRBJ2-7; D may be TRBD2 (6 bases). Germline CDR1 is MDHEN and CDR2 is SYDVKM. This CDR3 spans 12 amino acids. V lost 8 bases and J lost 6, with 14 bases in between. The CDR3 reads CASLVDGGEQYF. The CDR3 bases are TGTGCCAGCCTTGTGGACGGGGGCGAGCAGTACTTC.

This chain uses TRBV2 with TRBJ2-1; D might be TRBD1 (5 bases). The CDR3 consists of 14 residues. The V gene's germline CDR1 is SNHLY and CDR2 FYNNEI. The germline V and J ends were trimmed by 7 bases and 7 bases, with 17 bases remaining between them. The CDR3 loop reads CASNLGPPKNEQFF. The CDR3 bases are TGTGCCAGCAACCTGGGGCCCCCAAAGAATGAGCAGTTCTTC.

In regard to this clone: The same CDR3 is also encoded by other DNA sequences in this sample. The chain employs TRBV18 and TRBJ2-7, with TRBD1 matching 10 bases. From germline, CDR1 is KGHSH and CDR2 LQKENI. This CDR3 region has 15 residues. J gave up 0 bases and V 3 bases, and 2 bases lay outside the gene matches. CDR3: CASSPRTGGSYEQYF. In DNA form, the CDR3 reads TGTGCCAGCTCACCTCGGACAGGGGGCTCCTACGAGCAGTACTTC.

The chain is built from TRBV7-2 and TRBJ1-2; D gene uncertain. CDR1 is SGHTA and CDR2 is FQGNSA in the germline V gene. Trimming left V 3 bases short and J 3 bases short, with 8 bases between. CDR3 length: 13 residues. The CDR3 sequence: CASSFGSHYGYTF. In nucleotides, the CDR3 is TGTGCCAGCAGCTTCGGCAGCCACTATGGCTACACCTTC.

The chain recombines TRBV5-1 with TRBJ2-6; 9 positions agree with TRBD1. This CDR3 has 15 amino acids. The germline CDR1 and CDR2 sequences are SGHRS and YFSETQ. The trim removed 4 bases at V and 4 bases at J, leaving 3 bases unmatched. The chain's CDR3 is CASSTGGAGANVLTF. The CDR3 DNA reads TGCGCCAGCAGCACAGGGGGCGCCGGGGCCAACGTCCTGACTTTC.

The chain employs TRBV11-2 and TRBJ1-1; 11 positions match TRBD1. This CDR3 has 18 amino acids. Germline V gene data show CDR1 as SGHAT and CDR2 as FQNNGV. V lost 4 bases, J lost 3 bases, and 13 bases stayed unmatched. The CDR3 spells CASSSLGQGVSVDTEAFF. The CDR3 DNA is TGTGCCAGCAGCTCATTGGGACAGGGGGTCTCTGTTGACACTGAAGCTTTCTTT.

V usage is TRBV11-2 and J usage is TRBJ1-2; D possibly corresponds to TRBD1 (5 bases). Germline CDR1 is SGHAT and CDR2 is FQNNGV. The CDR3 has 19 amino acids. The germline V and J ends were trimmed by 5 bases and 0 bases, with 25 bases remaining between them. This chain's CDR3 is CASSDIYRYRRATNYGYTF. DNA of the CDR3: TGTGCCAGCAGCGATATTTACAGGTACCGGCGCGCTACTAACTATGGCTACACCTTC.

V gene TRBV4-1 combines with J gene TRBJ2-5, with 7 bases identical to TRBD1. The V gene end was trimmed by 6 bases and the J gene end by 5 bases; junction bases not matched to a gene: 9. The CDR3 extends over 14 amino acids. CDR1 is MGHRA and CDR2 is YSYEKL in the germline V gene. Written as DNA, the CDR3 is TGCGCCAGCAGTCCATGGGGACAGCTGGAGACCCAGTACTTC. Translated, it gives CASSPWGQLETQYF.